The source of this T cell receptor beta chain is a study of PD-1 blockade in classical Hodgkin lymphoma (dated by TCRdb to about 2020). A note on the overall study: Nivolumab dosing was 3 mg/kg intravenously every 2 weeks, continuing until either disease progression or unacceptable toxicity. To define a peripheral blood immune signature of response to PD-1 blockade in classical Hodgkin lymphoma, the study combined TCR beta sequencing with CyTOF.

This clone occurred a few times. It lacks a known antigen. Base qualities are not at hand, and no much larger clone is one base apart. Explained via the paper, the time point label denotes: cycle 4 day 1 (C4D1), after 5 to 7 weeks of nivolumab. Every trial patient had relapsed after autologous stem cell transplantation, and cohorts A, B and C differed in prior brentuximab vedotin exposure. A total of about 51 patients with relapsed/refractory classical Hodgkin lymphoma made up the trial cohort, and each patient's best overall response was complete response, partial response or progressive disease. In the multi-cohort phase II CheckMate 205 trial, trial patients received single-agent nivolumab. Best overall response was determined by an independent review committee according to the 2007 International Working Group response criteria. PBMCs from the trial were collected at three points: immediately before nivolumab initiation (C1D1), and during therapy at cycle 2 day 1 and cycle 4 day 1. After peripheral blood was drawn into 8 mL Vacutainer Cell Preparation Tubes, PBMCs were isolated by centrifugation and then cryopreserved.

The Qiagen DNeasy kit was used to extract genomic DNA both from unsorted PBMCs and from the negatively selected CD4+ and CD8+ fractions. TCR beta CDR3 regions were subjected to amplification by immunoSEQ multiplex PCR with primers that anneal to V and J segments. A synthetic immune receptor repertoire was used to minimize amplification bias, and remaining bias was computationally removed after sequencing. In the paper's pipeline: Custom Python scripts were used to quantify repertoire diversity as the Shannon entropy index. Unsorted, CD4+ and CD8+ repertoires were examined separately, except in combined analyses, for which CD4+ and CD8+ sequences were merged in silico. Clonal expansion was defined as a frequency increase of at least 2-fold after treatment compared with C1D1, and clones undetected at baseline were assigned a pseudocount of 0.5. Singleton clones were defined as clones with 0 or 1 copy at C1D1, and non-singleton clones were defined as clones with 2 or more copies. Clones expanded in unsorted samples were assigned a CD4+, CD8+ or unknown annotation through matching of protein sequences in sorted samples from the same patient. Wilcoxon tests on paired samples were used to test changes in diversity from C1D1 to C4D1. In its TCRdb copy, this immuneACCESS table keeps in-frame sequences only and misses some clones. Where compared with another copy, unresolved V genes explain less than half of these, and the others have no known cause. V and J calls and clone size are as listed in that table; D and trimming were resolved from the DNA. Present in this sample are about 41,000 clones, roughly two thirds of which were seen just once. Over 2.5% of the sample belongs to the ten largest clones.

Here is what the overall study found, with its caveats: Baseline TCR diversity was reported as lower in newly diagnosed patients than in healthy donors, and lower still in relapsed/refractory patients. Baseline diversity similar to that of newly diagnosed patients was observed in trial patients achieving complete response, whereas significantly lower diversity was observed in partial responders and progressors. Diversity was lower in patients who began nivolumab less than 1 year after ASCT, so these patients were left out of later analyses to avoid confounding by immune reconstitution. The study was limited to a single clinical trial cohort, and causes of repertoire differences, possibly disease activity or prior therapy, remained undefined. A significant rise by C4D1 was seen in CD4+ but not CD8+ TCR diversity (p=0.0027 vs p=0.16), with the rise being most apparent in complete responders (p=0.02).

CDR1 and CDR2, per the germline V gene, are LGHNA and YNFKEQ. V lost 0 bases and J lost 7 bases, and the count of bases not matched to a germline gene is 3. Counted from cysteine to phenylalanine, this CDR3 has 15 amino acids. The kept DNA is CDR3 alone, 45 bases in frame from the first base. The chain was built from TRBV4-2 and TRBJ2-1; 10 bases in between match TRBD2. The TCR originated in a human donor with classical Hodgkin lymphoma. Here the sequenced sample was peripheral blood mononuclear cells (PBMCs), taken before the fourth cycle of nivolumab. The bases read TGTGCCAGCAGCCAAGAGGGTAGCGGGGGGAATGAGCAGTTCTTC. Translated, this gives CASSQEGSGGNEQFF.